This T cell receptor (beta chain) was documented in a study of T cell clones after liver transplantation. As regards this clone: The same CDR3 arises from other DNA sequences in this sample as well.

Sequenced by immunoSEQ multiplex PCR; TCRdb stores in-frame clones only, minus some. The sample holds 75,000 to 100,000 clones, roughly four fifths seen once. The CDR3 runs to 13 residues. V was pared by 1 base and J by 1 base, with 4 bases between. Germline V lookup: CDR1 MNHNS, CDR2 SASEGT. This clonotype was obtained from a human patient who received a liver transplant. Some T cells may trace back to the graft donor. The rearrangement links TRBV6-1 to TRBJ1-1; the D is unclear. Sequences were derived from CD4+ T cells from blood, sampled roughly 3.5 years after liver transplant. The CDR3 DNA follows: TGTGCCAGCAGTGAAGTTAGGAACACTGAAGCTTTCTTT. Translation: CASSEVRNTEAFF.